This T cell receptor (beta chain) comes out of a study of T cells after yellow fever vaccination. This clonotype was seen a few times. The target antigen is unknown. Findings of the study overall: Reappearing after the booster were most of the clones from primary vaccination (less than 97% CD4, about 88% CD8).

The CDR3 covers 11 residues. V lost 7 bases and J lost 6, with 10 bases in between. From germline, CDR1 is SQVTM and CDR2 ANQGSEA. Synthesis of TCR cDNA relied on 5'RACE template switching, which attached a universal primer site and UMIs. TCRdb reanalysed the 5' RACE reads using MiXCR and keeps one entry per CDR3 protein. The sample comprises just under 600,000 distinct CDR3 sequences, 13% of which are singletons, and around an eighth rests with the top ten. The TCR comes from a man younger than 45 who received the YFV17D yellow fever vaccine. Sequenced here: PBMCs, sampled on the day of the yellow fever booster vaccination. The gene calls are TRBV29-1 and TRBJ2-1, with TRBD2 as a possible D gene (5 bases). CDR3 region: CSGLRGNEQFF. The CDR3 DNA sequence: TGCAGCGGTCTTCGGGGCAATGAGCAGTTCTTC.